These T cell receptor beta chains were read from a single sample in a study of cytomegalovirus exposure and HLA in healthy donors. Profiled with immunoSEQ multiplex PCR; TCRdb holds only in-frame clones, not every one. The table lists approximately 140,000 clones, nearly 80% of them singletons. Specimen: PBMCs. Source of these receptors: a man aged 40-49 years in good health and CMV-seropositive. Each CDR3 is given with its conserved first and last residue. A D gene is named only where the DNA matches it firmly. Part of the rows lack a size; the others show once, few, many or a class for expanded clones.

clone size,J gene,D gene,V gene,CDR3 protein,CDR3 DNA
-,TRBJ2-6,TRBD1,TRBV6-6,CATGTGGSGANVLTF,TGTGCCACCGGGACAGGGGGCTCTGGGGCCAACGTCCTGACTTTC
-,TRBJ2-1,TRBD2,TRBV14,CASSQLAGRTYNEQFF,TGTGCCAGCAGCCAACTAGCGGGAAGAACCTACAATGAGCAGTTCTTC
-,TRBJ1-5,-,TRBV5-1,CASSLGPDQPQHF,TGCGCCAGCAGCTTGGGTCCAGATCAGCCCCAGCATTTT
-,TRBJ2-1,-,TRBV7-2,CASRLALSEQFF,TGTGCCAGCAGGCTAGCACTCAGTGAGCAGTTCTTC
-,TRBJ2-2,TRBD2,TRBV18,CASSGLAGNTGELFF,TGTGCCAGCTCAGGACTAGCGGGGAACACCGGGGAGCTGTTTTTT
-,TRBJ1-1,TRBD1,TRBV19,CASSGGGHRYTEAFF,TGTGCCAGTAGCGGAGGGGGCCATAGGTACACTGAAGCTTTCTTT
-,TRBJ1-4,TRBD1,TRBV29-1,CSVEGPGQGFGGEKLFF,TGCAGCGTTGAAGGTCCGGGACAGGGGTTTGGGGGTGAAAAACTGTTTTTT
-,TRBJ2-2,-,TRBV15,CATSRDLTGELFF,TGTGCCACCAGCAGAGATCTCACCGGGGAGCTGTTTTTT
once,TRBJ1-1,-,TRBV9,CASSGGNTEAFF,TGTGCCAGCAGCGGCGGGAACACTGAAGCTTTCTTT
-,TRBJ1-3,TRBD1,TRBV5-1,CACSQGAPGNTIYF,TGCGCCTGTTCGCAGGGGGCGCCTGGAAACACCATATATTTT
once,TRBJ2-1,TRBD2,TRBV27,CASSFWTSGSREQFF,TGTGCCAGCAGTTTCTGGACTAGCGGGAGCCGGGAGCAGTTCTTC
-,TRBJ2-2,TRBD2,TRBV7-2,CASSLEVAGVTGELFF,TGTGCCAGCAGCTTAGAGGTAGCGGGAGTTACCGGGGAGCTGTTTTTT
-,TRBJ2-6,TRBD2,TRBV18,CASSSRASGRFSGANVLTF,TGTGCCAGCTCCTCCAGGGCTAGCGGGAGGTTCTCTGGGGCCAACGTCCTGACTTTC
-,TRBJ1-1,-,TRBV4-2,CASSYQGGETEAFF,TGTGCCAGCAGCTACCAGGGAGGAGAGACTGAAGCTTTCTTT
-,TRBJ2-3,-,TRBV2,CASRTDTQYF,TGTGCCAGCAGAACTGATACGCAGTATTTT
-,TRBJ1-3,TRBD1,TRBV5-1,CASSFTPGQGSGNTIYF,TGCGCCAGCAGCTTCACTCCGGGACAGGGTAGTGGAAACACCATATATTTT
few,TRBJ1-5,TRBD1,TRBV7-3,CASSSDRGRRGVGNSNQPQHF,TGTGCCAGCAGCTCGGACAGGGGGAGACGTGGTGTTGGAAATAGCAATCAGCCCCAGCATTTT
-,TRBJ2-5,-,TRBV28,CASKQPDRYQETQYF,TGTGCCAGCAAACAACCCGACAGGTACCAAGAGACCCAGTACTTC
-,TRBJ2-6,TRBD1,TRBV9,CASSSRDRGQGPRRASGANVLTF,TGTGCCAGCAGCTCGCGGGACAGGGGGCAGGGGCCTAGAAGGGCCTCTGGGGCCAACGTCCTGACTTTC
-,TRBJ1-1,-,TRBV6-5,CASSYSASTEAFF,TGTGCCAGCAGTTACTCAGCGTCCACTGAAGCTTTCTTT
-,TRBJ1-1,TRBD1,TRBV7-9,CASSLGQGAFF,TGTGCCAGCAGCTTAGGACAGGGAGCTTTCTTT
-,TRBJ2-5,-,TRBV10-1,CASSELVDQETQYF,TGCGCCAGCAGTGAGCTAGTGGATCAAGAGACCCAGTACTTC
-,TRBJ2-1,-,TRBV7-9,CASSLTASLLNEQFF,TGTGCCAGCAGCCTAACCGCTTCCTTACTCAATGAGCAGTTCTTC
-,TRBJ2-2,-,TRBV6-1,CASRWAVNTGELFF,TGTGCCAGCCGCTGGGCTGTGAACACCGGGGAGCTGTTTTTT
-,TRBJ1-3,-,TRBV19,CASSAQGAGNTIYF,TGTGCCAGTAGTGCGCAGGGTGCTGGAAACACCATATATTTT
-,TRBJ2-1,-,TRBV5-1,CASSQTGGRNEQFF,TGCGCCAGCAGCCAGACAGGAGGCCGCAATGAGCAGTTCTTC